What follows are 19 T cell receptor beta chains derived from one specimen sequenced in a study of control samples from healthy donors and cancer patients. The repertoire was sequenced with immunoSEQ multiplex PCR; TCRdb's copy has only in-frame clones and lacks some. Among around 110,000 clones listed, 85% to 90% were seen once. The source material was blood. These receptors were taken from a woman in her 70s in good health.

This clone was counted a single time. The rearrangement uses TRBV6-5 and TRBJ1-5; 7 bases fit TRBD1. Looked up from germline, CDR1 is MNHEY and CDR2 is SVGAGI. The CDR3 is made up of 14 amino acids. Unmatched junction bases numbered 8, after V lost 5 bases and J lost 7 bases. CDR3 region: CASSLGQDWQPQHF. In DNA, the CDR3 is TGTGCCAGCAGTCTCGGACAGGATTGGCAGCCCCAGCATTTT.

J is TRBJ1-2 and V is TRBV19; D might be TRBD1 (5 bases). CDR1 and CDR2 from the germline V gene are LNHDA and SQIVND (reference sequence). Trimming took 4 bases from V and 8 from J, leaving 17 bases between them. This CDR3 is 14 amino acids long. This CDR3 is CASSRGLLFVGYTF. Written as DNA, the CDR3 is TGTGCCAGTAGTAGGGGCCTGCTCTTTGTGGGCTACACCTTC.

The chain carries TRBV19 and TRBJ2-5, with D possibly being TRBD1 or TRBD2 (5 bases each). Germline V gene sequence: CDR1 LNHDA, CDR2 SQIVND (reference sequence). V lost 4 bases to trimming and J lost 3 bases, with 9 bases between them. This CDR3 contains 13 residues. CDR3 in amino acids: CASSRGREETQYF. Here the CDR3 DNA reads TGTGCCAGTAGTAGGGGGAGAGAAGAGACCCAGTACTTC.

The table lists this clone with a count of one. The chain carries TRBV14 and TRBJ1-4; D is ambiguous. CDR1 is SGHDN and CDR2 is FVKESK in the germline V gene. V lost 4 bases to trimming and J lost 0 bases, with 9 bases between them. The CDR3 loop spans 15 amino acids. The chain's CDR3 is CASSPFGSTNEKLFF. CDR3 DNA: TGTGCCAGCAGCCCTTTCGGGTCAACTAATGAAAAACTGTTTTTT. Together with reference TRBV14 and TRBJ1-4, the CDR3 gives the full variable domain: EAGVTQFPSHSVIEKGQTVTLRCDPISGHDNLYWYRRVMGKEIKFLLHFVKESKQDESGMPNNRFLAERTGGTYSTLKVQPAELEDSGVYFCASSPFGSTNEKLFFGSGTQLSVL.

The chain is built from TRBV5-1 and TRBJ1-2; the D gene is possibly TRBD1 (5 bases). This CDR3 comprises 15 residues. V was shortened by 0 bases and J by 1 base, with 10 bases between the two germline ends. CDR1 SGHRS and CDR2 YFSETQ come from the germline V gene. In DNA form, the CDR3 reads TGCGCCAGCAGCTTGGCCGGGGGGGATAACTATGGCTACACCTTC. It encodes CASSLAGGDNYGYTF.

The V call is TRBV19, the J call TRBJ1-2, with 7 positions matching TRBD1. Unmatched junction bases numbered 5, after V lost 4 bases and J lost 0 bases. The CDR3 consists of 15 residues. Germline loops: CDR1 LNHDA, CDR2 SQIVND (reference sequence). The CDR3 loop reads CASSTRDRPNYGYTF. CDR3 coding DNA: TGTGCCAGTAGTACGCGGGACAGACCTAACTATGGCTACACCTTC.

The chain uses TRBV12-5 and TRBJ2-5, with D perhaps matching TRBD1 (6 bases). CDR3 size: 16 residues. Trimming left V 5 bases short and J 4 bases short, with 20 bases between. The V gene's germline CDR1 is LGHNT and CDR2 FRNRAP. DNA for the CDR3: TGTGCTAGTGGTCACGGGACAAGGGGCATCGGAGAGACCCAGTACTTC. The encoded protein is CASGHGTRGIGETQYF. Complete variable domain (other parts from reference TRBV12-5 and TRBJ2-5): DARVTQTPRHKVTEMGQEVTMRCQPILGHNTVFWYRQTMMQGLELLAYFRNRAPLDDSGMPKDRFSAEMPDATLATLKIQPSEPRDSAVYFCASGHGTRGIGETQYFGPGTRLLVL.

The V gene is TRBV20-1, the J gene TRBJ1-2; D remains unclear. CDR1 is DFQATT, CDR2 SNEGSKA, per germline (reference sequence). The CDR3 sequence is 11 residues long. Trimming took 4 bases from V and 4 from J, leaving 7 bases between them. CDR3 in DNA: TGCAGTGCTATGAGGAGCTATGGCTACACCTTC. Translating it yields CSAMRSYGYTF.

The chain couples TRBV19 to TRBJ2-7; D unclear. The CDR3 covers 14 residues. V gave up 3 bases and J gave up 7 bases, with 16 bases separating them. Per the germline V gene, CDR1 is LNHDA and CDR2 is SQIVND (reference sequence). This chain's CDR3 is CASSIEARDVEQYF. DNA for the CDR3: TGTGCCAGTAGTATCGAGGCCAGAGACGTGGAGCAGTACTTC. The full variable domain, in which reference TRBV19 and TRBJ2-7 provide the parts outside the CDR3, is DGGITQSPKYLFRKEGQNVTLSCEQNLNHDAMYWYRQDPGQGLRLIYYSQIVNDFQKGDIAEGYSVSREKKESFPLTVTSAQKNPTAFYLCASSIEARDVEQYFGPGTRLTVT.

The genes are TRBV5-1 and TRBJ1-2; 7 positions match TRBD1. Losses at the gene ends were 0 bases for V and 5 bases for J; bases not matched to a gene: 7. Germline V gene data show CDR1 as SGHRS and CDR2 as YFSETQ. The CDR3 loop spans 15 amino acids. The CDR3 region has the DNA TGCGCCAGCAGCTTGGCGACAGGGTTCCTTTATGGCTACACCTTC. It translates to CASSLATGFLYGYTF.

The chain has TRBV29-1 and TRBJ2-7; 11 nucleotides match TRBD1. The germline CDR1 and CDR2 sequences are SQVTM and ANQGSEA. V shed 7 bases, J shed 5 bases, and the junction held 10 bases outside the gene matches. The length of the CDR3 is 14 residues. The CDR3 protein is CSGRGGTGGDEQYF. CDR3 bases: TGCAGCGGAAGGGGAGGGACAGGGGGTGACGAGCAGTACTTC.

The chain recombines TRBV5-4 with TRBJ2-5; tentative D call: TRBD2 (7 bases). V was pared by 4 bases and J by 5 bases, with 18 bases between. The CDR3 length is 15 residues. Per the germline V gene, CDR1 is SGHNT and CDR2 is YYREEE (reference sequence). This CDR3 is CASSGRGGPGETQYF. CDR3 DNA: TGTGCCAGCAGCGGGAGGGGGGGGCCGGGGGAGACCCAGTACTTC.

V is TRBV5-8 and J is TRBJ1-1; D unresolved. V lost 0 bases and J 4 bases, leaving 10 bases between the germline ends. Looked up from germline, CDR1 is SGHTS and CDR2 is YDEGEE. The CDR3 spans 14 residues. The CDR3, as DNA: TGTGCCAGCAGCTTGGAACCAGGCTCCACTGAAGCTTTCTTT. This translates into CASSLEPGSTEAFF.

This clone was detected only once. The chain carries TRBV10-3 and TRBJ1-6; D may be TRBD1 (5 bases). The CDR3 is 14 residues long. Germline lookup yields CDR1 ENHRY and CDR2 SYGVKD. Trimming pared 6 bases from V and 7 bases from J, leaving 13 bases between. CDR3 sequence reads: CAIRGPNPNSPLHF. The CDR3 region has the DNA TGTGCCATCAGGGGGCCCAATCCCAATTCACCCCTCCACTTT.

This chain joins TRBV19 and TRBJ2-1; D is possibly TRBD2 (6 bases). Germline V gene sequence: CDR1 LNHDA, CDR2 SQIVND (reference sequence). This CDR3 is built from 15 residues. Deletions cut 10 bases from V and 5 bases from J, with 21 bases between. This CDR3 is CATRGILANNNEQFF. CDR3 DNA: TGTGCCACCCGAGGGATACTAGCCAATAACAATGAGCAGTTCTTC.

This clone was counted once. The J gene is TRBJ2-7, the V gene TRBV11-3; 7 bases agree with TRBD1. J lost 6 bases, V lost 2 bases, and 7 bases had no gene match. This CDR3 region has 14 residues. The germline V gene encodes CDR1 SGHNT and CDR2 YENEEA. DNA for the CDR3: TGTGCCAGCAGCTTACAGGGGGATACCTCCGAGCAGTACTTC. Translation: CASSLQGDTSEQYF.

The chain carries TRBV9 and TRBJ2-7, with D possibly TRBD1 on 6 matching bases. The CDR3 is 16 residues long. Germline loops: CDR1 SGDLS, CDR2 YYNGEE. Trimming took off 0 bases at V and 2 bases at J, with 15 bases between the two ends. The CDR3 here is CASSVGAGVVAYEQYF. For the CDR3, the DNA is TGTGCCAGCAGCGTAGGGGCAGGGGTAGTAGCCTACGAGCAGTACTTC.

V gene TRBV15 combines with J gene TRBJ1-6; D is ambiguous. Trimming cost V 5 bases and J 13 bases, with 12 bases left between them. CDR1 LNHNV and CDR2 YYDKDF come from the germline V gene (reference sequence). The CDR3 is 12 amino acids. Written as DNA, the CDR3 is TGTGCCACCAGCCCTGGGCCGCGGCCCCTCCACTTT. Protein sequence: CATSPGPRPLHF.

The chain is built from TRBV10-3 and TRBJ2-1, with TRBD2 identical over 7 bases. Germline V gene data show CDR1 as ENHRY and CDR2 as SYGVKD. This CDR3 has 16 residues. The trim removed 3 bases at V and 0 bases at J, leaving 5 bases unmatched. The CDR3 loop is CAISEFGTNSYNEQFF. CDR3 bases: TGTGCCATCAGTGAATTCGGGACTAACTCCTACAATGAGCAGTTCTTC.